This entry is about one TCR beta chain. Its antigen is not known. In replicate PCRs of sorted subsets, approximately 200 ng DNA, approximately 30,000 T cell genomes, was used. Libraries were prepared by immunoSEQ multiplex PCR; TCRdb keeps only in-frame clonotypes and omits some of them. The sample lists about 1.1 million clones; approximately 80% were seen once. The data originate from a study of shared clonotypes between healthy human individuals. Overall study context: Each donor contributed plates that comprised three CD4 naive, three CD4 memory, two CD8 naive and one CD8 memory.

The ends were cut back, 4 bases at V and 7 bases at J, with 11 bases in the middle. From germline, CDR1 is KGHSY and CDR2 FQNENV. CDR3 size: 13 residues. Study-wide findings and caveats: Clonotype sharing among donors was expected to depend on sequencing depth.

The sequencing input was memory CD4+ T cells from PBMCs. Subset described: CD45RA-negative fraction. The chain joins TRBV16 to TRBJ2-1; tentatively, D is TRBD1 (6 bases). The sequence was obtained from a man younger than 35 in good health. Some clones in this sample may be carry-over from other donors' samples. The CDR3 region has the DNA TGTGCCAGCAGCCGTAACAGGGAGAATGAGCAGTTCTTC. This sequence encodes CASSRNRENEQFF.